The 24 T cell receptor beta chains given below trace back to one sample, sequenced in a study of T cell responses to AZD1222 COVID-19 vaccine. Method: immunoSEQ multiplex PCR; TCRdb's copy keeps in-frame clones and lacks some. This sample has approximately 150,000 clones, with 88% found just once. The specimen comprised peripheral blood, sampled on day 0 of AZD1222 vaccination. The receptor set was obtained from an adult in good health.

J is TRBJ2-2 and V is TRBV12-3 or TRBV12-4; possibly TRBD2 for D (5 bases). V was pared by 0 bases and J by 7 bases, with 6 bases between. The CDR3 sequence is 13 residues long. CDR3 loop: CASSLAAGGELFF. The CDR3 bases are TGTGCCAGCAGTTTAGCGGCGGGCGGGGAGCTGTTTTTT.

The chain couples TRBV15 to TRBJ1-5; D gene unclear. The CDR3 is 14 amino acids. Germline values: CDR1 LNHNV, CDR2 YYDKDF (reference sequence). V was pared by 1 base and J by 4 bases, with 8 bases between. The CDR3 region is CATSRGEENQPQHF. In nucleotides, the CDR3 is TGTGCCACCAGCAGAGGGGAGGAAAATCAGCCCCAGCATTTT.

The DNA of the CDR3 is TGTGCCAGTAGTATAGGGTATAGCAATCAGCCCCAGCATTTT. Its translation: CASSIGYSNQPQHF. The chain recombines TRBV19 with TRBJ1-5; D gene uncertain. V lost 1 base and J lost 0, with 4 bases in between. Germline-derived CDR1 and CDR2 are LNHDA and SQIVND (reference sequence). The CDR3 contains 14 residues. Variable domain in full (rest from reference TRBV19 and TRBJ1-5): DGGITQSPKYLFRKEGQNVTLSCEQNLNHDAMYWYRQDPGQGLRLIYYSQIVNDFQKGDIAEGYSVSREKKESFPLTVTSAQKNPTAFYLCASSIGYSNQPQHFGDGTRLSIL.

The J gene is TRBJ2-4, the V gene TRBV11-3; 8 bases line up with TRBD1. Germline trimming cut 3 bases from V and 1 base from J; bases unmatched to any gene: 11. The V gene's germline CDR1 is SGHNT and CDR2 YENEEA. The CDR3 runs 18 residues. CDR3 sequence reads: CASSFRQGAAWAKNIQYF. The CDR3 DNA is TGTGCCAGCAGCTTTAGGCAGGGGGCGGCCTGGGCCAAAAACATTCAGTACTTC. Supplemented by reference TRBV11-3 and TRBJ2-4, the full variable domain reads EAGVVQSPRYKIIEKKQPVAFWCNPISGHNTLYWYLQNLGQGPELLIRYENEEAVDDSQLPKDRFSAERLKGVDSTLKIQPAELGDSAVYLCASSFRQGAAWAKNIQYFGAGTRLSVL.

The J gene is TRBJ1-5, the V gene TRBV19; 9 bases are shared with TRBD1. Germline V CDR1 and CDR2: LNHDA, SQIVND (reference sequence). Unmatched junction bases numbered 6, after V lost 5 bases and J lost 1 base. CDR3 length: 16 residues. The CDR3 nucleotides are TGTGCCAGTAGTCCCCGGACAGGGGTGAGCAATCAGCCCCAGCATTTT. Protein product: CASSPRTGVSNQPQHF.

The chain combines TRBV27 with TRBJ2-3; no clear D gene. Trimming left V 5 bases short and J 3 bases short, with 12 bases between. The germline V gene encodes CDR1 MNHEY and CDR2 SMNVEV (reference sequence). The CDR3 spans 14 residues. CDR3 coding DNA: TGTGCCAGCAGTCTAAACCCTGTAACAGATACGCAGTATTTT. Amino acids: CASSLNPVTDTQYF.

V gene TRBV4-3 combines with J gene TRBJ1-4; D is undetermined. The germline CDR1 and CDR2 sequences are LGHNA and YSLEER. Between the trimmed V and J ends, which lost 0 bases and 5 bases, there was a span of 13 bases. The length of the CDR3 is 16 residues. In nucleotides, the CDR3 is TGCGCCAGCAGCCAAGAGCGGTCCGGGGAGAATGAAAAACTGTTTTTT. Translating it yields CASSQERSGENEKLFF.

This chain links TRBV4-2 with TRBJ2-1; D remains ambiguous. The CDR3 covers 14 residues. Trimming removed 0 bases from V and 8 bases from J, with 11 bases in between. CDR1 is LGHNA and CDR2 is YNFKEQ in the germline V gene. DNA for the CDR3: TGTGCCAGCAGCCAAGACGGAGAGCGACATGAGCAGTTCTTC. This codes for CASSQDGERHEQFF.

This clone was observed a single time. This chain connects TRBV6-5 to TRBJ1-5; a possible D gene is TRBD1 (5 bases). The CDR3 sequence is 12 residues long. V was pared by 6 bases and J by 8 bases, with 11 bases between. Germline V lookup: CDR1 MNHEY, CDR2 SVGAGI. The CDR3 coding sequence is TGTGCCAGCAGGAGGGGCTACGAGCCCCAGCATTTT. Its protein is CASRRGYEPQHF.

The V call is TRBV7-2, the J call TRBJ1-6, with TRBD1 matching over 11 bases. The V and J ends lost 4 bases and 7 bases, in that order; junction bases with no gene match: 6. CDR1 SGHTA and CDR2 FQGNSA come from the germline V gene. The CDR3 extends over 16 amino acids. The DNA of the CDR3 is TGTGCCAGCAGCTCTATGGACAGGGGGCGGAATTCACCCCTCCACTTT. Encoded protein: CASSSMDRGRNSPLHF.

The rearrangement uses TRBV7-8 and TRBJ2-6; D call uncertain. The CDR3 extends over 15 amino acids. V gave up 5 bases and J gave up 0 bases, with 8 bases separating them. CDR1 SGHVS and CDR2 FQNEAQ come from the germline V gene. CDR3 nucleotide sequence: TGTGCCAGCAGCACCCCGTTCTCTGGGGCCAACGTCCTGACTTTC. This codes for CASSTPFSGANVLTF.

The chain combines TRBV28 with TRBJ1-2; no reliable D call. CDR3 length: 14 residues. Germline CDR1 reads MDHEN; CDR2 reads SYDVKM. Trimming took 1 base from V and 5 from J, leaving 11 bases between them. The CDR3 sequence: CASSLLGLGYGYTF. The DNA for the CDR3 is TGTGCCAGCAGTTTATTGGGGTTAGGGTATGGCTACACCTTC.

V and J are TRBV7-9 and TRBJ2-7, with D possibly being TRBD1 or TRBD2 (6 bases each). CDR3 length equals 16 residues. Germline-derived CDR1 and CDR2 are SEHNR and FQNEAQ (reference sequence). Trimming took off 1 base at V and 3 bases at J, with 16 bases between the two ends. The CDR3 coding sequence is TGTGCCAGCAGCTTAGGTACGGGGGCGCGGGACTACGAGCAGTACTTC. It encodes CASSLGTGARDYEQYF.

The V and J genes are TRBV7-8 and TRBJ2-7; TRBD1 might be the D (6 bases). CDR3 length equals 15 residues. Germline V gives CDR1 SGHVS, CDR2 FQNEAQ. This CDR3 is CGSMLGALSSYEQYF. In DNA, the CDR3 is TGTGGCTCGATGCTGGGGGCCCTTAGCTCCTACGAGCAGTACTTC.

This chain's CDR3 is CASSVGPGAATGELFF. Here the CDR3 DNA reads TGTGCCAGCAGCGTAGGCCCAGGGGCGGCCACCGGGGAGCTGTTTTTT. The V call is TRBV9, the J call TRBJ2-2, with a weak D call TRBD1 (6 bases). The CDR3 runs 16 residues. Trimming pared 0 bases from V and 4 bases from J, leaving 13 bases between. CDR1 is SGDLS, CDR2 YYNGEE, per germline. Full variable domain (missing parts from reference TRBV9 and TRBJ2-2): DSGVTQTPKHLITATGQRVTLRCSPRSGDLSVYWYQQSLDQGLQFLIQYYNGEERAKGNILERFSAQQFPDLHSELNLSSLELGDSALYFCASSVGPGAATGELFFGEGSRLTVL.

V and J are TRBV5-1 and TRBJ2-2, with 8 bases that match TRBD2. The CDR3 is 16 residues long. The trim removed 0 bases at V and 1 base at J, leaving 2 bases unmatched. Germline CDR1 SGHRS, CDR2 YFSETQ. CDR3 residues: CASSLGTSGNTGELFF. Written as DNA, the CDR3 is TGCGCCAGCAGCTTGGGTACTAGCGGGAACACCGGGGAGCTGTTTTTT.

This chain connects TRBV19 to TRBJ1-2, with 10 positions matching TRBD1. Trimming removed 0 bases from V and 7 bases from J; junction bases left unmatched: 5. CDR1 is LNHDA and CDR2 is SQIVND in the germline V gene (reference sequence). CDR3 size: 15 residues. CDR3 amino acids: CASSIDSGTGAGYTF. For the CDR3, the DNA is TGTGCCAGTAGTATAGATAGTGGGACAGGGGCTGGCTACACCTTC.

In DNA form, the CDR3 reads TGTGCCAGCAGCTCGAGACAGGGGGCGTCGTACACCATATATTTT. This sequence encodes CASSSRQGASYTIYF. V gene TRBV3-1 (or the pseudogene TRBV3-2) combines with J gene TRBJ1-3; 10 bases are a match to TRBD1. This CDR3 has 15 amino acids. CDR1 and CDR2 from the germline V gene are LGHDT and YNNKEL (reference sequence). V shed 5 bases and J 8 bases; nucleotides not matched to a gene: 9.

The chain uses TRBV7-8 and TRBJ2-5; the D gene could be TRBD1 or TRBD2 (5 bases each). Germline CDR1 and CDR2: SGHVS and FQNEAQ. The CDR3 consists of 13 residues. Trimming took 7 bases from V and 1 from J, leaving 10 bases between them. The CDR3 DNA is TGTGCCAGCATTCGGGGCTTCCAAGAGACCCAGTACTTC. Amino acids: CASIRGFQETQYF.

This chain links TRBV19 with TRBJ1-6; D ambiguous. Trimming removed 1 base at V and 14 bases at J, with 15 bases between. This CDR3 is built from 14 residues. The germline gives CDR1 LNHDA, CDR2 SQIVND (reference sequence). The DNA of the CDR3 is TGTGCCAGTAGTATAGCGGGCGGAATTACGTCCCTCCACTTT. Its translation is CASSIAGGITSLHF.

The gene calls are TRBV5-1 and TRBJ1-1, with 8 bases that match TRBD1. Trimming at V came to 0 bases and at J to 6 bases, leaving 4 bases not matched to a gene. This CDR3 is built from 14 residues. Germline lookup yields CDR1 SGHRS and CDR2 YFSETQ. The CDR3 is CASSLGTGFSEAFF. The CDR3 nucleotides are TGCGCCAGCAGCTTGGGGACAGGGTTTTCTGAAGCTTTCTTT. The full variable domain, completed using reference TRBV5-1 and TRBJ1-1, is KAGVTQTPRYLIKTRGQQVTLSCSPISGHRSVSWYQQTPGQGLQFLFEYFSETQRNKGNFPGRFSGRQFSNSRSEMNVSTLELGDSALYLCASSLGTGFSEAFFGQGTRLTVV.

The chain links TRBV6-5 to TRBJ1-1; TRBD1 might be the D (6 bases). This CDR3 region has 14 residues. V was clipped by 2 bases and J by 5 bases, with 12 bases between them. From germline, CDR1 is MNHEY and CDR2 SVGAGI. The CDR3 nucleotides read TGTGCCAGCAGTTACCCAGGGGCGAGTACTGAAGCTTTCTTT. Translated: CASSYPGASTEAFF.

Here the CDR3 reads CASTDSTGTRETQYF. The DNA for the CDR3 is TGTGCCAGCACCGACAGCACAGGGACCAGAGAGACCCAGTACTTC. V usage is TRBV27 and J usage is TRBJ2-5, with D possibly TRBD1 on 6 matching bases. The CDR3 contains 15 residues. Looked up from germline, CDR1 is MNHEY and CDR2 is SMNVEV (reference sequence). V lost 7 bases and J lost 4, with 19 bases in between.

The J gene is TRBJ1-2, the V gene TRBV7-9; 8 nucleotides align to TRBD1. V gave up 5 bases and J gave up 5 bases; unmatched junction bases: 10. The CDR3 runs 15 residues. Germline V lookup: CDR1 SEHNR, CDR2 FQNEAQ (reference sequence). The CDR3 bases are TGTGCCAGCAGCCCGACAGGGGCGCCAGGGTATGGCTACACCTTC. Protein: CASSPTGAPGYGYTF.